A single sample gave rise to the 31 T cell receptor beta chains below, sequenced in a study of T cell changes during pregnancy in multiple sclerosis. Measured with immunoSEQ multiplex PCR; TCRdb has only the in-frame clones, and not every one. The table records about 40,000 clones, 90% of them present only once. The sample in question was CD4+ T cells from peripheral blood mononuclear cells, obtained in the third trimester of pregnancy. Every receptor here comes from a female donor with multiple sclerosis, enrolled in a pregnancy study.

The chain employs TRBV5-1 and TRBJ1-3; 7 nucleotides agree with TRBD1. The length of the CDR3 is 16 residues. The junction had 7 bases not matched to a gene; V was cut back by 4 bases and J by 0 bases. Per germline, CDR1 SGHRS and CDR2 YFSETQ. The CDR3 DNA reads TGCGCCAGCAGCGTCACAGGGGCATCCTCTGGAAACACCATATATTTT. Encoded protein: CASSVTGASSGNTIYF.

The chain links TRBV28 to TRBJ1-5; TRBD1 matches 7 bases. Germline loops: CDR1 MDHEN, CDR2 SYDVKM. V was clipped by 3 bases and J by 3 bases; unmatched bases: 5. This CDR3 has 15 amino acids. In DNA, the CDR3 is TGTGCCAGCAGTTTTCTAGACAGGGACAATCAGCCCCAGCATTTT. It specifies CASSFLDRDNQPQHF.

This clone has a single count. The V call is TRBV7-9, the J call TRBJ1-3, with D uncertain. V dropped 3 bases and J dropped 0 bases, with 6 bases sitting between them. The CDR3 loop spans 14 amino acids. Germline V lookup: CDR1 SEHNR, CDR2 FQNEAQ (reference sequence). CDR3 coding DNA: TGTGCCAGCAGCTTCCCAGGCTCTGGAAACACCATATATTTT. Translating it yields CASSFPGSGNTIYF.

The rearrangement joins TRBV29-1 to TRBJ2-7; 7 nucleotides match TRBD1. CDR1 is SQVTM and CDR2 is ANQGSEA in the germline V gene. V lost 7 bases and J lost 5; bases outside the gene matches: 14. The CDR3 has 14 amino acids. The CDR3 DNA reads TGCAGCGCCCTAGGGCAGGGGGTAACGGACGAGCAGTACTTC. It specifies CSALGQGVTDEQYF.

The V and J genes are TRBV5-1 and TRBJ1-3; TRBD1 matches 12 bases. This CDR3 is 16 amino acids long. In germline, CDR1 is SGHRS, CDR2 YFSETQ. J lost 2 bases, V lost 2 bases, and 2 bases had no gene match. The CDR3 loop is CASSFGTGGPGNTIYF. Here the CDR3 DNA reads TGCGCCAGCAGCTTCGGGACAGGGGGCCCTGGAAACACCATATATTTT.

This chain uses TRBV19 with TRBJ2-7; 10 nucleotides agree with TRBD2. The trim removed 5 bases at V and 2 bases at J, leaving 15 bases unmatched. CDR1 LNHDA and CDR2 SQIVND come from the germline V gene (reference sequence). The CDR3 has 18 amino acids. CDR3 loop: CASSPTRPLAGVTYEQYF. CDR3 nucleotide sequence: TGTGCCAGTAGTCCCACTAGGCCGCTAGCGGGAGTTACCTACGAGCAGTACTTC.

This clone appeared once. The rearrangement uses TRBV2 and TRBJ2-3, with TRBD1 as a possible D gene (5 bases). The germline CDR1 and CDR2 sequences are SNHLY and FYNNEI. Trimming cost V 8 bases and J 1 base, with 19 bases left between them. This CDR3 has 16 residues. CDR3 in amino acids: CASWVPAHRRTDTQYF. The CDR3 coding sequence is TGTGCCAGCTGGGTCCCCGCCCACAGGCGCACAGATACGCAGTATTTT.

This sequence joins TRBV18 and TRBJ2-5; D call uncertain. This CDR3 spans 16 amino acids. Germline assignment: CDR1 KGHSH and CDR2 LQKENI. V lost 1 base and J 4 bases, leaving 16 bases between the germline ends. The CDR3 reads CASSPLIYSGGETQYF. CDR3 in DNA: TGTGCCAGCTCACCACTCATCTATTCAGGTGGAGAGACCCAGTACTTC.

CDR3 residues: CASSITPRGYNEQFF. The CDR3 nucleotides read TGTGCCAGCAGCATCACTCCCCGCGGGTACAATGAGCAGTTCTTC. This chain joins TRBV7-2 and TRBJ2-1; D possibly corresponds to TRBD2 (5 bases). Trimming shortened V by 5 bases and J by 4 bases, and 15 bases separated the two germline ends. Germline V gene data show CDR1 as SGHTA and CDR2 as FQGNSA. The CDR3 length is 15 residues.

This clone was observed once. V usage is TRBV19 and J usage is TRBJ1-2; 9 nucleotides agree with TRBD1. The J segment lost 3 bases and the V segment lost 6 bases, leaving 8 bases of the junction unmatched. Per the germline V gene, CDR1 is LNHDA and CDR2 is SQIVND (reference sequence). The length of the CDR3 is 15 residues. The CDR3 nucleotides read TGTGCCAGTAGCCCTATCACAGGGGGCGACTATGGCTACACCTTC. Its translation is CASSPITGGDYGYTF. Using reference TRBV19 and TRBJ1-2 for the parts outside the CDR3, the full variable domain is DGGITQSPKYLFRKEGQNVTLSCEQNLNHDAMYWYRQDPGQGLRLIYYSQIVNDFQKGDIAEGYSVSREKKESFPLTVTSAQKNPTAFYLCASSPITGGDYGYTFGSGTRLTVV.

CDR3 DNA: TGTGCCAGCAGTAGACCCGGGACTAGCGGGGGGAATGAGCAGTTCTTC. Translating it yields CASSRPGTSGGNEQFF. V and J are TRBV28 and TRBJ2-1; 15 bases are a match to TRBD2. J lost 7 bases, V lost 5 bases, and 6 bases had no gene match. Germline values: CDR1 MDHEN, CDR2 SYDVKM. The CDR3 is made up of 16 amino acids.

This sequence joins TRBV25-1 and TRBJ2-3; D uncertain. This CDR3 spans 14 amino acids. Germline V gene data show CDR1 as MGHDK and CDR2 as SYGVNS. Trimming removed 4 bases from V and 1 base from J, with 9 bases in between. CDR3 protein: CASSVIGGTDTQYF. The CDR3 nucleotides are TGTGCCAGCAGTGTGATAGGAGGCACAGATACGCAGTATTTT.

The rearrangement uses TRBV30 and TRBJ1-2; possibly TRBD1 for D (6 bases). The V gene lost 3 bases and the J gene lost 3 bases, with 14 bases spanning the gap. Germline V gives CDR1 GTSNPN, CDR2 SVGIG (reference sequence). The CDR3 extends over 14 amino acids. The CDR3 protein is CAWRVGGAYYGYTF. Written as DNA, the CDR3 is TGTGCCTGGAGGGTTGGGGGGGCGTACTATGGCTACACCTTC.

The J gene is TRBJ2-5, the V gene TRBV10-1; D perhaps matches TRBD2 (6 bases). Between the trimmed V and J ends, which lost 5 bases and 4 bases, there was a span of 8 bases. Per germline, CDR1 WNHNN and CDR2 SYGVQD (reference sequence). This CDR3 has 12 residues. The CDR3 sequence: CASSRLGETQYF. In DNA form, the CDR3 reads TGCGCCAGCAGTAGACTAGGAGAGACCCAGTACTTC.

The chain recombines TRBV19 with TRBJ1-4; D not certain. Germline values: CDR1 LNHDA, CDR2 SQIVND (reference sequence). The CDR3 totals 16 residues. The germline V and J ends were trimmed by 0 bases and 2 bases, with 10 bases remaining between them. The CDR3 region is CASSIDAAITNEKLFF. CDR3 DNA: TGTGCCAGTAGTATAGATGCGGCCATCACTAATGAAAAACTGTTTTTT.

J is TRBJ2-3 and V is TRBV11-1; possible D gene TRBD2, 5 bases. V was shortened by 6 bases and J by 4 bases, with 20 bases between the two germline ends. This CDR3 has 16 residues. Germline assignment: CDR1 SGHAT and CDR2 FQDESV (reference sequence). The CDR3 here is CASSRRPDGGADTQYF. CDR3 nucleotides: TGTGCCAGCAGTCGCCGCCCGGACGGAGGCGCAGATACGCAGTATTTT. Using reference TRBV11-1 and TRBJ2-3 for the parts outside the CDR3, the full variable domain is EAEVAQSPRYKITEKSQAVAFWCDPISGHATLYWYRQILGQGPELLVQFQDESVVDDSQLPKDRFSAERLKGVDSTLKIQPAELGDSAMYLCASSRRPDGGADTQYFGPGTRLTVL.

CDR3 bases: TGTGCCTGGAGTGTAAGTCAGGGGGAGCAGTACTTC. Encoded protein: CAWSVSQGEQYF. The rearrangement joins TRBV30 to TRBJ2-7; weak D call: TRBD1 (6 bases). There are 12 residues in the CDR3. With 0 bases removed from V and 7 bases from J, the gap between germline ends came to 10 bases. The germline CDR1 and CDR2 sequences are GTSNPN and SVGIG (reference sequence).

V gene TRBV28 combines with J gene TRBJ1-5; a weak D match, TRBD1 (5 bases). Trimming removed 4 bases from V and 4 bases from J, with 11 bases in between. CDR1 is MDHEN and CDR2 is SYDVKM in the germline V gene. The CDR3 is made up of 14 amino acids. The CDR3 spells CASSSPGLNQPQHF. Here the CDR3 DNA reads TGTGCCAGCAGTTCGCCAGGGCTAAATCAGCCCCAGCATTTT. The full variable domain, in which reference TRBV28 and TRBJ1-5 provide the parts outside the CDR3, is DVKVTQSSRYLVKRTGEKVFLECVQDMDHENMFWYRQDPGLGLRLIYFSYDVKMKEKGDIPEGYSVSREKKERFSLILESASTNQTSMYLCASSSPGLNQPQHFGDGTRLSIL.

The sample holds a few counts of this clone. The V call is TRBV19, the J call TRBJ1-5, with D possibly TRBD1 on 5 matching bases. Trimming cost V 5 bases and J 4 bases, with 12 bases left between them. Germline V gene lookup returns CDR1 LNHDA and CDR2 SQIVND (reference sequence). CDR3 length: 14 amino acids. CDR3 region: CASSAGTENQPQHF. CDR3 nucleotide sequence: TGTGCCAGTAGTGCGGGGACGGAGAATCAGCCCCAGCATTTT.

This rearrangement joins TRBV19 to TRBJ1-5; no clear D. Germline V gives CDR1 LNHDA, CDR2 SQIVND (reference sequence). V lost 0 bases to trimming and J lost 4 bases, with 10 bases between them. The CDR3 is made up of 15 amino acids. The CDR3 here is CASSIEGLGNQPQHF. CDR3 coding DNA: TGTGCCAGTAGTATAGAGGGCCTTGGGAATCAGCCCCAGCATTTT.

The chain carries TRBV4-2 and TRBJ1-4, with TRBD1 as a possible D gene (5 bases). This CDR3 spans 16 amino acids. Germline CDR1 is LGHNA and CDR2 is YNFKEQ. V lost 0 bases and J lost 7, with 15 bases in between. The CDR3 reads CASSQEGGAGGEKLFF. CDR3 bases: TGTGCCAGCAGCCAAGAGGGCGGGGCTGGGGGTGAAAAACTGTTTTTT.

This chain joins TRBV19 and TRBJ1-5; possible D gene TRBD1, 5 bases. V was pared by 4 bases and J by 3 bases, with 16 bases between. The CDR3 runs to 16 residues. CDR1 is LNHDA and CDR2 is SQIVND in the germline V gene (reference sequence). This chain's CDR3 is CASSNGIQGINQPQHF. The CDR3 nucleotides read TGTGCCAGTAGTAATGGGATTCAGGGAATCAATCAGCCCCAGCATTTT.

The chain uses TRBV15 and TRBJ2-1; D perhaps matches TRBD2 (6 bases). The germline gives CDR1 LNHNV, CDR2 YYDKDF (reference sequence). Trimming removed 3 bases at V and 3 bases at J, with 12 bases between. This CDR3 region has 15 residues. In nucleotides, the CDR3 is TGTGCCACCAGCAGCTCGGAGGGCCGCTACAATGAGCAGTTCTTC. Protein: CATSSSEGRYNEQFF.

The V and J genes are TRBV5-1 and TRBJ2-7; D is perhaps TRBD1 (5 bases). Germline V CDR1 and CDR2: SGHRS, YFSETQ. CDR3 length: 13 residues. V lost 0 bases to trimming and J lost 3 bases, with 7 bases between them. The CDR3 coding sequence is TGCGCCAGCAGCTTGGCCAGGGACTACGAGCAGTACTTC. Its translation is CASSLARDYEQYF.

The gene calls are TRBV27 and TRBJ1-1, with D perhaps matching TRBD1 (6 bases). Per germline, CDR1 MNHEY and CDR2 SMNVEV (reference sequence). Trimming took 2 bases from V and 3 from J, leaving 19 bases between them. This CDR3 comprises 17 residues. CDR3 residues: CASSLRAGVLVDTEAFF. The DNA of the CDR3 is TGTGCCAGCAGTTTAAGGGCAGGGGTGTTGGTGGACACTGAAGCTTTCTTT.

Of note for this clone: Other DNA variants within this sample encode the same CDR3. This chain links TRBV5-1 with TRBJ2-5, with a tentative D call TRBD2 (5 bases). Trimming cost V 2 bases and J 4 bases, with 18 bases left between them. The germline V gene has CDR1 SGHRS and CDR2 YFSETQ. The CDR3 has 16 residues. CDR3 coding DNA: TGCGCCAGCAGCTTTTCCGGCGAGGGCCGGAGAGAGACCCAGTACTTC. Amino acid sequence: CASSFSGEGRRETQYF.

The chain combines TRBV9 with TRBJ1-2, with D maybe TRBD1 (6 bases). V gave up 0 bases and J gave up 10 bases, with 34 bases separating them. Germline loops: CDR1 SGDLS, CDR2 YYNGEE. CDR3 length equals 20 residues. CDR3 region: CASSVARSRGGAPFQVDYTF. In DNA form, the CDR3 reads TGTGCCAGCAGCGTAGCCCGGTCCCGAGGGGGGGCTCCCTTCCAAGTGGACTACACCTTC.

The V call is TRBV6-1, the J call TRBJ1-1, with D perhaps matching TRBD1 (6 bases). Deletions cut 0 bases from V and 1 base from J, with 21 bases between. CDR3 length: 19 amino acids. Germline V gene sequence: CDR1 MNHNS, CDR2 SASEGT. CDR3 DNA: TGTGCCAGCAGTGAAGCCCTCGTGGGGACACTTAACACGAACACTGAAGCTTTCTTT. Residues: CASSEALVGTLNTNTEAFF.

V and J are TRBV28 and TRBJ1-5, with 7 nucleotides matching TRBD1. The V gene's germline CDR1 is MDHEN and CDR2 SYDVKM. The CDR3 is 14 amino acids. V lost 2 bases and J lost 6; bases outside the gene matches: 4. The CDR3 loop is CASSLTGAVQPQHF. The CDR3 nucleotides read TGTGCCAGCAGTTTAACAGGGGCTGTTCAGCCCCAGCATTTT.

This clone was recorded a few times. The chain couples TRBV27 to TRBJ1-2; D perhaps matches TRBD1 (6 bases). CDR1 is MNHEY and CDR2 is SMNVEV in the germline V gene (reference sequence). Trimming pared 0 bases from V and 8 bases from J, leaving 16 bases between. The CDR3 spans 15 residues. DNA for the CDR3: TGTGCCAGCAGTTTATCGGGCGGCAGCCAGGGGGGCTACACCTTC. It yields the protein CASSLSGGSQGGYTF.

The genes are TRBV4-2 and TRBJ2-1; possible D gene TRBD2, 5 bases. This CDR3 comprises 13 residues. V lost 0 bases and J 7 bases, leaving 7 bases between the germline ends. Germline CDR1 reads LGHNA; CDR2 reads YNFKEQ. CDR3 amino acids: CASSQEDLNEQFF. Here the CDR3 DNA reads TGTGCCAGCAGCCAAGAGGACTTGAATGAGCAGTTCTTC.